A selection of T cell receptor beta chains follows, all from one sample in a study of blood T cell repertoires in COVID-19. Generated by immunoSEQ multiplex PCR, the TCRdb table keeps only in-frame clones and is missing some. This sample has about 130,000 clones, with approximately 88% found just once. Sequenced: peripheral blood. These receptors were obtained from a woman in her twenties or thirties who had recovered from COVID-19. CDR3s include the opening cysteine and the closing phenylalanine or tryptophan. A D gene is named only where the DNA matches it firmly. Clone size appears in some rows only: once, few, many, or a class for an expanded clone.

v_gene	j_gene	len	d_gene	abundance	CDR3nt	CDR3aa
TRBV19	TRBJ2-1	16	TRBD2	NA	TGTGCCAGTAGTTCACGGACTAGCGGGAGGAGCAATGAGCAGTTCTTC	CASSSRTSGRSNEQFF
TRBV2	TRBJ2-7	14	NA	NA	TGTGCCAGCAGAAGATCGGGGGAGAGCTACGAGCAGTACTTC	CASRRSGESYEQYF
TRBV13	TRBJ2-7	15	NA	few	TGTGCCAGCAGCACTAAGGGACTCAGCTCCTACGAGCAGTACTTC	CASSTKGLSSYEQYF
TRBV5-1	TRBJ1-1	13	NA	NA	TGCGCCAGCAGCTTGCGGTCGGTGACTGAAGCTTTCTTT	CASSLRSVTEAFF
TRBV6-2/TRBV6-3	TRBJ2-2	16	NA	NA	TGTGCCAGCAGCCGATACCCCCCAGCGGAAACCGGGGAGCTGTTTTTT	CASSRYPPAETGELFF
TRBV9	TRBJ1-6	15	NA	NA	TGTGCCAGCAGCCCCCAGTTGCCCCAAAATTCACCCCTCCACTTT	CASSPQLPQNSPLHF
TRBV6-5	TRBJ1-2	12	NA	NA	TGTGCCAGCAGTTACCCAGAGGATGGCTACACCTTC	CASSYPEDGYTF
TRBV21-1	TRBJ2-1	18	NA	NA	TGTGCCAGCAGCAAAAGTCCCCGGGACACGGTCGGGTTCCATGAGCAGTTCTTC	CASSKSPRDTVGFHEQFF
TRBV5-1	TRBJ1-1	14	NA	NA	TGCGCCAGCAGCAAGGAGGGGAGGGACACTGAAGCTTTCTTT	CASSKEGRDTEAFF
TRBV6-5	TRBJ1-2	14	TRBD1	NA	TGTGCCAGCAGTTACGCGATGACAGGGGATGGCTACACCTTC	CASSYAMTGDGYTF
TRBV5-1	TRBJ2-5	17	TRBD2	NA	TGCGCCAGCAGCATCGGACTAGCGGGAGGGCCGGGGGAGACCCAGTACTTC	CASSIGLAGGPGETQYF
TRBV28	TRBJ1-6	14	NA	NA	TGTGCCAGCAAGGGGGTGTCCTATAATTCACCCCTCCACTTT	CASKGVSYNSPLHF
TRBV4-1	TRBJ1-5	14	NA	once	TGCGCCAGCAGCCCGTTGGCGGTCGGTCAGCCCCAGCATTTT	CASSPLAVGQPQHF
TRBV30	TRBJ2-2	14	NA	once	TGTGCCTGGAAGAAGTTGACTGGGACCGGGGAGCTGTTTTTT	CAWKKLTGTGELFF
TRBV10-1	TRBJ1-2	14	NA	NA	TGCGCCAGCAGTGCGTCGCCAGCTAACTATGGCTACACCTTC	CASSASPANYGYTF
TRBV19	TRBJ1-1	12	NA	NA	TGTGCCAGTGTCCAGGGTTACACTGAAGCTTTCTTT	CASVQGYTEAFF
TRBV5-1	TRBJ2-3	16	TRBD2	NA	TGCGCCAGCAGCCCACTAGCGGGGGGGAGGACAGATACGCAGTATTTT	CASSPLAGGRTDTQYF
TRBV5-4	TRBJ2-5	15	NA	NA	TGTGCCAGCAGCTTGGACCCTACAGGGAAGGAGACCCAGTACTTC	CASSLDPTGKETQYF
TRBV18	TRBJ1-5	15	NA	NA	TGTGCCAGCTCACCACAAACCGGGAACAATCAGCCCCAGCATTTT	CASSPQTGNNQPQHF
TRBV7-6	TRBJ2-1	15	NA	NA	TGTGCCAGCAGCTTAGAGGCAGGGAACGTAGATGAGCAGTTCTTC	CASSLEAGNVDEQFF
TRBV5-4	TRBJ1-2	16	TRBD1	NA	TGTGCCAGCAGCTTGGGCGGGGCCAGGGGGCATCAAGGCTACACCTTC	CASSLGGARGHQGYTF
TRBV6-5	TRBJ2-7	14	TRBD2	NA	TGTGCCAGCAAGGTTGGGACTAGCGGATACGAGCAGTACTTC	CASKVGTSGYEQYF
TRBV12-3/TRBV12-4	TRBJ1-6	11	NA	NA	TGTGCCAGCAGTCCTGGAGGACCCCTCCACTTT	CASSPGGPLHF
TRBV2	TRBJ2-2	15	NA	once	TGTGCCAGCAGGGCTAAACAGGGGAACACCGGGGAGCTGTTTTTT	CASRAKQGNTGELFF
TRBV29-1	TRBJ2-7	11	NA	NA	TGCAGCGCCTGCCCGGGAGTAGAGCAGTACTTC	CSACPGVEQYF
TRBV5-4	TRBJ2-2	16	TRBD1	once	TGTGCCAGCAGCAAAAGACAGGGGTCGGGCACCGGGGAGCTGTTTTTT	CASSKRQGSGTGELFF
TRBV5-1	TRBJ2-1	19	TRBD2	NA	TGCGCCAGCAGACGGACTGCCGATAGGGCGGGGGGGATCTACAATGAGCAGTTCTTC	CASRRTADRAGGIYNEQFF
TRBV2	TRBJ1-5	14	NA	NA	TGTGCCAGCAGTGATATGGGGGGAGGTCAGCCCCAGCATTTT	CASSDMGGGQPQHF
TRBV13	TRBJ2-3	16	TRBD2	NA	TGTGCCAGCAGCTTAGGAGCTAGCGGGAGTGCAGATACGCAGTATTTT	CASSLGASGSADTQYF
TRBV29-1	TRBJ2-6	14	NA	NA	TGCAGCGCCAGTGGCGGAAGTGGGGCCAACGTCCTGACTTTC	CSASGGSGANVLTF
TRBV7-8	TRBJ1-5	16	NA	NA	TGTGCCAGCAGCATCGGACAAGTACTGAGCAATCAGCCCCAGCATTTT	CASSIGQVLSNQPQHF
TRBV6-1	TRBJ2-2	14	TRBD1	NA	TGTGCCAGCAGTGACACGACAGGGGTCCGGGAGCTGTTTTTT	CASSDTTGVRELFF
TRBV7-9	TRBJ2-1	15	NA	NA	TGTGCCAGCAGCACCCTTGACAGTTCCTACAATGAGCAGTTCTTC	CASSTLDSSYNEQFF
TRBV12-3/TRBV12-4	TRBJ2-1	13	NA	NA	TGTGCCAGCAGCCCGGACTCGTACAATGAGCAGTTCTTC	CASSPDSYNEQFF
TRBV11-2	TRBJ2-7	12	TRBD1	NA	TGTGCCAGTGGACAGGGGGCGACCGAGCAGTACTTC	CASGQGATEQYF
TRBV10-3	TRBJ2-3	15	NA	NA	TGTGCCATCAGTGACGTGATGGGGACAACAGATACGCAGTATTTT	CAISDVMGTTDTQYF
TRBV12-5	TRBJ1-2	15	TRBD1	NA	TGTGCTAGTGGTTTGGGCCTGACAGGGTTTCATGGCTACACCTTC	CASGLGLTGFHGYTF
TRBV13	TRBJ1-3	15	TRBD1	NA	TGTGCCAGCAGCTTAGGACAGGGGGCTGGAAACACCATATATTTT	CASSLGQGAGNTIYF
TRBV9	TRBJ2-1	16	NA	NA	TGTGCCAGCAGCGTAGGGGACTCCCCAGCGGTCAATGAGCAGTTCTTC	CASSVGDSPAVNEQFF
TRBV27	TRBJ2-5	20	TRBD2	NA	TGTGCCAGCAGTTTACCCACACCGGGACTAGCGGGAGTTACCCAAGAGACCCAGTACTTC	CASSLPTPGLAGVTQETQYF
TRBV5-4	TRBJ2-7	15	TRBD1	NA	TGTGCCAGCAGCCAGGGGACAGGGGCATCCTACGAGCAGTACTTC	CASSQGTGASYEQYF
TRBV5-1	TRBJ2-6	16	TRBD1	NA	TGCGCCAGCAGCTCACAGGGGGGTGCTGGGGCCAACGTCCTGACTTTC	CASSSQGGAGANVLTF
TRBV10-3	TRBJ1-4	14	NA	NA	TGTGCCATCAGTGAGTCGGTGGCTAGTGAAAAACTGTTTTTT	CAISESVASEKLFF
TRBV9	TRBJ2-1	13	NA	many	TGTGCCAGCAGCGTAGCTACAGTAAATGAGCAGTTCTTC	CASSVATVNEQFF
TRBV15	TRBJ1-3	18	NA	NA	TGTGCCACCAGCGCCAATGGAGGGGCTTTTAGCTCTGGAAACACCATATATTTT	CATSANGGAFSSGNTIYF